This record covers a single T cell receptor (beta chain). Its antigen is still unknown. Total RNA extraction produced at least 5.5 micrograms (per sample) for the study. The sample belongs to a study of blood T cells in healthy people across ages. Study-level points and caveats: Per million T cells, TCR beta diversity dropped about linearly as age rose. Bulk PBMC profiling left naive and antigen-experienced comparisons inconclusive.

The CDR3 is 16 amino acids. From germline, CDR1 is SNHLY and CDR2 FYNNEI. The germline V and J ends were trimmed by 8 bases and 4 bases, with 23 bases remaining between them. With a J-beta primer mix and a sample-barcoded 5' primer, a second PCR ran about 6 to 11 cycles. TCRdb redid the calling of the 5' RACE reads with MiXCR, one entry per CDR3 protein. The sample has 1.5 million to 2 million distinct CDR3 sequences, roughly a third seen once. This receptor was obtained from a woman aged 25 to 45 in good health. The sequencing sample was made of blood. The chain combines TRBV2 with TRBJ1-1; maybe TRBD1 (5 bases). The CDR3 loop is CASAINVEDSLTEAFF. The CDR3, as DNA: TGTGCCAGCGCGATAAACGTCGAAGACAGTCTCACTGAAGCTTTCTTT.